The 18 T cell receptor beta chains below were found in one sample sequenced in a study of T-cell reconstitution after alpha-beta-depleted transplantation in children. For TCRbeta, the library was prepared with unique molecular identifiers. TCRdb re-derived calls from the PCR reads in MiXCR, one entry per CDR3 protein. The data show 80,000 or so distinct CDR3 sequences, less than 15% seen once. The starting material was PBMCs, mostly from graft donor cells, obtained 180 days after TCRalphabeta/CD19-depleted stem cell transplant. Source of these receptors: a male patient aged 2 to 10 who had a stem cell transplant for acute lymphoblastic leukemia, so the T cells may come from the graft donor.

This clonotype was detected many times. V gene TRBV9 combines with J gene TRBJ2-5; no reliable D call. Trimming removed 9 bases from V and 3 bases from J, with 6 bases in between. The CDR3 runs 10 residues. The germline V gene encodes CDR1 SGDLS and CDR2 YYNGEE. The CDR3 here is CANSEETQYF. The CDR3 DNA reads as TGTGCCAATTCAGAAGAGACCCAGTACTTC.

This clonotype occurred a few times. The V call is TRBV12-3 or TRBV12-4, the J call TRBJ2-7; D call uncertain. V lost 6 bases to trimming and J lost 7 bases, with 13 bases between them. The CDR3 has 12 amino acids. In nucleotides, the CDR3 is TGTGCCAGCAGCTCGACCGTCGCAGAGCAGTACTTC. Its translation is CASSSTVAEQYF.

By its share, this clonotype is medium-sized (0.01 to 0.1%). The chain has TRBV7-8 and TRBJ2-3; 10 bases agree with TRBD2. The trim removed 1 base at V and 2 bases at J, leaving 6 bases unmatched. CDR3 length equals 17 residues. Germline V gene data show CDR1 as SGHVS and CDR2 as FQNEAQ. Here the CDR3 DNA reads TGTGCCAGCAGCTTAGTCGGACTAGCGGTTCTCACAGATACGCAGTATTTT. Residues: CASSLVGLAVLTDTQYF.

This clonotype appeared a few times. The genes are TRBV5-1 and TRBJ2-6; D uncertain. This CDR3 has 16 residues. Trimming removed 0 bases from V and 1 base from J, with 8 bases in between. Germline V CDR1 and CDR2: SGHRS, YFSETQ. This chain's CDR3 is CASSLEGSSGANVLTF. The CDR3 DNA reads TGCGCCAGCAGCTTGGAAGGGTCGTCTGGGGCCAACGTCCTGACTTTC.

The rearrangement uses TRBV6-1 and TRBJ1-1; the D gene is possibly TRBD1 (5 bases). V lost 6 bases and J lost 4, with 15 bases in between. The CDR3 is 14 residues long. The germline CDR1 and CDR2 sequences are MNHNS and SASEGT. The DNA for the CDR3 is TGTGCCAGCAGCCGCGGACACGGTAGCACTGAAGCTTTCTTT. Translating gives CASSRGHGSTEAFF.

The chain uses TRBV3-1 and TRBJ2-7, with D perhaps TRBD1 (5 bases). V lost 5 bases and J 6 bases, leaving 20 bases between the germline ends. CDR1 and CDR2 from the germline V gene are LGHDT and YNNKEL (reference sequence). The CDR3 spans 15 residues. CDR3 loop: CASSSSHQGSLEQYF. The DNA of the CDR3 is TGTGCCAGCAGCTCAAGCCATCAGGGTTCTCTCGAGCAGTACTTC.

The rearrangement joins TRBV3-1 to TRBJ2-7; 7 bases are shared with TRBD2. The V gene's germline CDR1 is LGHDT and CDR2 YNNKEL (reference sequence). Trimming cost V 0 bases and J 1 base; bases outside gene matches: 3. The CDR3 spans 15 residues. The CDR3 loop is CASSQDPAGSYEQYF. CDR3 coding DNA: TGTGCCAGCAGCCAAGATCCAGCGGGATCCTACGAGCAGTACTTC.

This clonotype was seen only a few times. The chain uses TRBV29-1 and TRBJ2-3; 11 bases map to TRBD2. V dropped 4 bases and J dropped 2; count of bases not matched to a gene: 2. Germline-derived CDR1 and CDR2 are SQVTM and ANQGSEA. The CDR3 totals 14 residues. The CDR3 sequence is CSVGLAGPTDTQYF. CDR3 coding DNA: TGCAGCGTTGGACTAGCGGGACCCACAGATACGCAGTATTTT.

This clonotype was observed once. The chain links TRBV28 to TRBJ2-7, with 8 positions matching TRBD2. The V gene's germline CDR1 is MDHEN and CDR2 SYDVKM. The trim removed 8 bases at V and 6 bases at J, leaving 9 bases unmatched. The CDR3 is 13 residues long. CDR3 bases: TGTGCCAGCCAAAGGCCGGGAGGGGGCGAGCAGTACTTC. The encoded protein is CASQRPGGGEQYF.

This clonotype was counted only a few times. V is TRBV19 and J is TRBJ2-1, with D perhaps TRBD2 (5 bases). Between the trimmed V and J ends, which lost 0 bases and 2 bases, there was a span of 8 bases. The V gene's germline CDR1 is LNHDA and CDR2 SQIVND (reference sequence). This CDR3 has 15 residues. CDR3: CASSIDPEAYNEQFF. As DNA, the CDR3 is TGTGCCAGTAGTATAGACCCGGAGGCCTACAATGAGCAGTTCTTC.

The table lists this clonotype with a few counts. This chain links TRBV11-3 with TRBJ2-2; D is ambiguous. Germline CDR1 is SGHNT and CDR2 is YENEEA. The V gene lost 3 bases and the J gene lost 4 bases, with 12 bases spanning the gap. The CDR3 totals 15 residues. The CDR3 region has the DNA TGTGCCAGCAGCTTCGGCCAGTGGGGCACCGGGGAGCTGTTTTTT. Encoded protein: CASSFGQWGTGELFF.

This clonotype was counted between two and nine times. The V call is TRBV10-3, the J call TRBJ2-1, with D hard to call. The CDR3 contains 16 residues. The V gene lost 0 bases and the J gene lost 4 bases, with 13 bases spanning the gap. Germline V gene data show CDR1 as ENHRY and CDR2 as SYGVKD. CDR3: CAISESNKGVYNEQFF. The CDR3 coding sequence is TGTGCCATCAGTGAGTCCAATAAGGGCGTTTACAATGAGCAGTTCTTC.

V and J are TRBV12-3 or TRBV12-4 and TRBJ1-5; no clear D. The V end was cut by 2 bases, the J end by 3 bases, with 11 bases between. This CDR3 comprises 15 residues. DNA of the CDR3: TGTGCCAGCAGTTTAAAAGGGTCCCCCAATCAGCCCCAGCATTTT. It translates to CASSLKGSPNQPQHF.

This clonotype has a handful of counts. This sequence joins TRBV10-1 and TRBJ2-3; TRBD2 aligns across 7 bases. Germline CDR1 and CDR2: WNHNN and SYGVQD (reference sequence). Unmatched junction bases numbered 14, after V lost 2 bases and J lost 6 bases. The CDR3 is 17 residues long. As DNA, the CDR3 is TGCGCCAGCAGTGAGAAGAGTAGCGGGTTCATGGGGGATACGCAGTATTTT. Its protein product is CASSEKSSGFMGDTQYF.

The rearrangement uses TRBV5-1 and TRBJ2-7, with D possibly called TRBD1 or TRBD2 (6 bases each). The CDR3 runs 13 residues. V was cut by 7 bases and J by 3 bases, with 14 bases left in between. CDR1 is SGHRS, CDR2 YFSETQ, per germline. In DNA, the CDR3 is TGCGCCAGCTCGGGGGCACCCTACTACGAGCAGTACTTC. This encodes CASSGAPYYEQYF.

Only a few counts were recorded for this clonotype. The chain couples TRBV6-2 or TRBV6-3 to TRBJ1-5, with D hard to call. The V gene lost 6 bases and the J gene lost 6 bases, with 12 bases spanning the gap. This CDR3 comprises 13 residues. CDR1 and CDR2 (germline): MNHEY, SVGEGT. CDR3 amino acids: CASRRHSSQPQHF. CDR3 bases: TGTGCCAGCAGGCGACATTCTTCTCAGCCCCAGCATTTT.

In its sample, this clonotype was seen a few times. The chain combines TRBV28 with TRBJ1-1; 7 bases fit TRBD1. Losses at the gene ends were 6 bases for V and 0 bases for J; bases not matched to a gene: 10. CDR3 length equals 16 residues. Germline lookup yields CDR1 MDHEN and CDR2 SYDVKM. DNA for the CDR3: TGTGCCAGCAGCCCGAAACAGGGGAGGTTGAACACTGAAGCTTTCTTT. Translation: CASSPKQGRLNTEAFF.

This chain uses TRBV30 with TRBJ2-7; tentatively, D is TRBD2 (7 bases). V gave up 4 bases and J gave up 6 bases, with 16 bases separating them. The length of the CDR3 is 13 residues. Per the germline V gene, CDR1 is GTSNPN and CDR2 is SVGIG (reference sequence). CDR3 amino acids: CAWTGGGAGEQYF. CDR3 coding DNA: TGTGCCTGGACCGGCGGGGGCGCCGGCGAGCAGTACTTC.